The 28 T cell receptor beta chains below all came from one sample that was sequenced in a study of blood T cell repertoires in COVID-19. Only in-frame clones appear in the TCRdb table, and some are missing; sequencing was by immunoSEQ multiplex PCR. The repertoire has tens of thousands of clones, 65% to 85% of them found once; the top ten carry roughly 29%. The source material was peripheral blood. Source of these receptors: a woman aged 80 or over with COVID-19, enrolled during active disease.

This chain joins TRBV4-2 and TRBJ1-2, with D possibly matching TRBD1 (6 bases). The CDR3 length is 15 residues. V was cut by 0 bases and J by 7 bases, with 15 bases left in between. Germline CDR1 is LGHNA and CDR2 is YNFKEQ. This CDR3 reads CASSQDTDSSSGYTF. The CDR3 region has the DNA TGTGCCAGCAGCCAAGATACGGACAGTTCTTCTGGCTACACCTTC.

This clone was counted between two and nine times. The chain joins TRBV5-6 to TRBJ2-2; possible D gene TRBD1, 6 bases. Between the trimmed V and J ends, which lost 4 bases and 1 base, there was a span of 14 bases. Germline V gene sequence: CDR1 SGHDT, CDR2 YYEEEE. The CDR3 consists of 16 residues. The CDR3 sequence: CASSPWTARNTGELFF. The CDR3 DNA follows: TGTGCCAGCAGCCCTTGGACAGCCCGGAACACCGGGGAGCTGTTTTTT.

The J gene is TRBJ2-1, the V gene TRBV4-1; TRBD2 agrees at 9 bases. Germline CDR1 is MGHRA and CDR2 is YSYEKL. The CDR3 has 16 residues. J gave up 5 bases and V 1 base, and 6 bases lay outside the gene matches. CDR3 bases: TGCGCCAGCAGCCAAGCCGGACTAGCGTGGGACAATGAGCAGTTCTTC. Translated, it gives CASSQAGLAWDNEQFF.

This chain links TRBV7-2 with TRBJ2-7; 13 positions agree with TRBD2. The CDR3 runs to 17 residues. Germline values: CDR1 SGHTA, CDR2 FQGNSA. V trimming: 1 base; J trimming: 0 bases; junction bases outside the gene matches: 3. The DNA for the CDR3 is TGTGCCAGCAGCTTAGTGGGGACTAGCGGGATCTCCTACGAGCAGTACTTC. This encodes CASSLVGTSGISYEQYF.

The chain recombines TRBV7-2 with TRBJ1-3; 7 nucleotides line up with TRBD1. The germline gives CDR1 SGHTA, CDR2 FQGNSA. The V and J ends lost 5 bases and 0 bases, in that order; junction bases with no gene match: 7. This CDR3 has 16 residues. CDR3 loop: CASSSQRGLSGNTIYF. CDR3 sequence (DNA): TGTGCCAGCAGCAGTCAGAGGGGGCTCTCTGGAAACACCATATATTTT.

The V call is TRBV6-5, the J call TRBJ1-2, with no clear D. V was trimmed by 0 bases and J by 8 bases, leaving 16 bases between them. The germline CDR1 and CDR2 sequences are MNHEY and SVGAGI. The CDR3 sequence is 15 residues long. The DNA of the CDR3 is TGTGCCAGCAGTTACTCGTTTGGCAGCCGCGGCGGCTACACCTTC. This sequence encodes CASSYSFGSRGGYTF.

CDR3 in amino acids: CASGQTYEQYF. The CDR3 coding sequence is TGTGCTAGTGGCCAAACCTACGAGCAGTACTTC. The J gene is TRBJ2-7, the V gene TRBV12-5; D call uncertain. The ends were cut back, 6 bases at V and 2 bases at J, with 5 bases in the middle. Germline CDR1 LGHNT, CDR2 FRNRAP. The CDR3 is 11 residues long.

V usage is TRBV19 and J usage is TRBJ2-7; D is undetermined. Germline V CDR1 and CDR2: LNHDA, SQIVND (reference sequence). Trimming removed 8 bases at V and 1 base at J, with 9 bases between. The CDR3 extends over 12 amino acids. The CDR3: CASGDWSYEQYF. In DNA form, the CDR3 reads TGTGCCAGTGGTGACTGGTCCTACGAGCAGTACTTC.

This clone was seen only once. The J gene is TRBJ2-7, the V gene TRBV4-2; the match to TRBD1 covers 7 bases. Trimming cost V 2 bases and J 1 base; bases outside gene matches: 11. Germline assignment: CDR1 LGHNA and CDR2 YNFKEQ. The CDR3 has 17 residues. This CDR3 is CASSQRTGASSSYEQYF. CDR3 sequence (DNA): TGTGCCAGCAGCCAACGAACAGGGGCCTCCTCTTCCTACGAGCAGTACTTC.

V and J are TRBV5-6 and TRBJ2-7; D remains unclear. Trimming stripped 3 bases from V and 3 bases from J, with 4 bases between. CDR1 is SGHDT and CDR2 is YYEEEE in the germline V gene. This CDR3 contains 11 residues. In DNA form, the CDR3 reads TGTGCCAGCAGCTCCCGCTACGAGCAGTACTTC. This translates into CASSSRYEQYF.

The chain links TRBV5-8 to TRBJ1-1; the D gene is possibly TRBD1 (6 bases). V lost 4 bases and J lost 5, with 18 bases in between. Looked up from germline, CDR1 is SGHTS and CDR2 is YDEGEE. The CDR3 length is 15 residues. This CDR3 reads CASSTDNRARTEAFF. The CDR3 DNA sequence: TGTGCCAGCAGCACGGATAACAGGGCTCGGACTGAAGCTTTCTTT.

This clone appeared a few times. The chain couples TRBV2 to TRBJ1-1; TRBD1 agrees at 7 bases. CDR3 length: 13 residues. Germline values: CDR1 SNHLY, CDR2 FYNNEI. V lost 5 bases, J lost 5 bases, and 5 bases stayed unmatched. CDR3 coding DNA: TGTGCCAGCAGTAGGACAGGAGGTACTGAAGCTTTCTTT. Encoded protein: CASSRTGGTEAFF.

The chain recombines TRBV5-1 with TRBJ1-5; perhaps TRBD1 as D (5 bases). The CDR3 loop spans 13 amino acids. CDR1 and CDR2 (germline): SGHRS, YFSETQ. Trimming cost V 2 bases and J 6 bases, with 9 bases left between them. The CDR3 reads CASSLWGGQPQHF. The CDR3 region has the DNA TGCGCCAGCAGCTTATGGGGGGGTCAGCCCCAGCATTTT.

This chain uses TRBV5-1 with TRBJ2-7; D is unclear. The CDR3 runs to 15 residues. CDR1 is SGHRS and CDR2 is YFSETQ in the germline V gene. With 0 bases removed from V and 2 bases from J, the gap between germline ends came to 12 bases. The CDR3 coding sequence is TGCGCCAGCAGCTTGGTAGGTGGCGGCCCCTACGAGCAGTACTTC. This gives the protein CASSLVGGGPYEQYF.

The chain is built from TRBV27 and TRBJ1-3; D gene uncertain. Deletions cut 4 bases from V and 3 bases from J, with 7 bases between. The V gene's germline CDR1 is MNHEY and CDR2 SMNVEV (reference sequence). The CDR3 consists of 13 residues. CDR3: CASSSTVGNTIYF. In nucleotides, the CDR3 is TGTGCCAGCAGTTCCACAGTTGGAAACACCATATATTTT.

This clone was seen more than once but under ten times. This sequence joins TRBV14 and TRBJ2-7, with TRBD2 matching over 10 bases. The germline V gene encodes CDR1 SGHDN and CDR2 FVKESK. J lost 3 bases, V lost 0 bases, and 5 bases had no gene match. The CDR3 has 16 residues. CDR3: CASSQDGASGSYEQYF. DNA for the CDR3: TGTGCCAGCAGCCAAGATGGGGCTAGCGGGAGCTACGAGCAGTACTTC.

The CDR3 region has the DNA TGTGCCAGCAGTCCGACTAGCGGGGCTTTCTACGAGCAGTACTTC. This translates into CASSPTSGAFYEQYF. This rearrangement joins TRBV6-6 to TRBJ2-7; TRBD2 agrees at 11 bases. The CDR3 spans 15 residues. J lost 3 bases, V lost 5 bases, and 6 bases had no gene match. From germline, CDR1 is MNHNY and CDR2 SVGAGI (reference sequence).

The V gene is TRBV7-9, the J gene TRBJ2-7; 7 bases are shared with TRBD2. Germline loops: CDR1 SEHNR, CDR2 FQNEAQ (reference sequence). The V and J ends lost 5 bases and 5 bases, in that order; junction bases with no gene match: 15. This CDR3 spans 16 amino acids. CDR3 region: CASSPSEVGRAHEQYF. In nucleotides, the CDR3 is TGTGCCAGCAGCCCTTCTGAGGTGGGGAGGGCCCACGAGCAGTACTTC.

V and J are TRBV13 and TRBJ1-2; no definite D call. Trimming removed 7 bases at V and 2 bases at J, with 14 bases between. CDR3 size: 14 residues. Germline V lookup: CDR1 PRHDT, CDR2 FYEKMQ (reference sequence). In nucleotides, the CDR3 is TGTGCCAGCAACCGCGGGCCGGGGAACTATGGCTACACCTTC. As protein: CASNRGPGNYGYTF.

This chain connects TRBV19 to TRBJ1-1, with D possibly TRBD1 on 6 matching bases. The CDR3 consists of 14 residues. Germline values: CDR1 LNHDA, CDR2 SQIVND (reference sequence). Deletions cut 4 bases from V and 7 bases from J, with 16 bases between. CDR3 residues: CASSTYSRGVEAFF. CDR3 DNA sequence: TGTGCCAGTAGTACCTATTCCAGGGGAGTTGAAGCTTTCTTT.

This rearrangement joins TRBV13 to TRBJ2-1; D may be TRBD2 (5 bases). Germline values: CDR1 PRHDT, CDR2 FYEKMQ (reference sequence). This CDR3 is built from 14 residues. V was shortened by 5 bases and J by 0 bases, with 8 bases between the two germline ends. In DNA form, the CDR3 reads TGTGCCAGCAGCAAAGGGAGCTCCTACAATGAGCAGTTCTTC. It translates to CASSKGSSYNEQFF.

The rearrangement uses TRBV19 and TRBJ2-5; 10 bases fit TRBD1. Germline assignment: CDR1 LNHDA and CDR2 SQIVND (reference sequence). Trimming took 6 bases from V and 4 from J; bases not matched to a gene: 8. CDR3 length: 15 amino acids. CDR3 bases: TGTGCCAGTAGGGACGGACAGGGGGGACGAGAGACCCAGTACTTC. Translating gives CASRDGQGGRETQYF.

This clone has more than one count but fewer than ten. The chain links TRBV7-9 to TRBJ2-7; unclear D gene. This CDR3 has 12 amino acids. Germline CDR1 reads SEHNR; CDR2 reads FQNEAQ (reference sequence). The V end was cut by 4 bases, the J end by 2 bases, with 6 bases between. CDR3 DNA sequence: TGTGCCAGCAGCTCACAAGCCTACGAGCAGTACTTC. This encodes CASSSQAYEQYF.

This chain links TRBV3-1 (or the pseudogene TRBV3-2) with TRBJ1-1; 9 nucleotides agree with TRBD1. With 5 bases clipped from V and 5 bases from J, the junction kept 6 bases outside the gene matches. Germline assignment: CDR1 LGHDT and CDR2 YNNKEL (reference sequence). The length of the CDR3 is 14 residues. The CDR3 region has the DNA TGTGCCAGCAGCGCCGACAGGGGGTGGACTGAAGCTTTCTTT. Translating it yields CASSADRGWTEAFF.

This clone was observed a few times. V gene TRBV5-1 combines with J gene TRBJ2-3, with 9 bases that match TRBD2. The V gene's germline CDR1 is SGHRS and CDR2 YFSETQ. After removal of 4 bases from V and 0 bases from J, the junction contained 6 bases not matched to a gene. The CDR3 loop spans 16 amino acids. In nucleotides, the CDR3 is TGCGCCAGCAGCGGTAAAGGGACTAGCAGCACAGATACGCAGTATTTT. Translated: CASSGKGTSSTDTQYF.

Here the CDR3 reads CASSPGQGRAYGYTF. In nucleotides, the CDR3 is TGTGCCAGCAGTCCAGGACAGGGAAGGGCCTATGGCTACACCTTC. The V gene is TRBV27, the J gene TRBJ1-2; TRBD1 agrees at 8 bases. The CDR3 totals 15 residues. Germline lookup yields CDR1 MNHEY and CDR2 SMNVEV (reference sequence). The V gene end was trimmed by 5 bases and the J gene end by 4 bases; junction bases not matched to a gene: 9.

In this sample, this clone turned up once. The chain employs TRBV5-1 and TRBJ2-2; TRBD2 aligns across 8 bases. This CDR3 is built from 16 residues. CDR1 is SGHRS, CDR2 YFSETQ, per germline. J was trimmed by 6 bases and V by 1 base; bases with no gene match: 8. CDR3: CASSLSGLGGAGELFF. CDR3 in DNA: TGCGCCAGCAGCTTGAGTGGTCTCGGGGGGGCCGGGGAGCTGTTTTTT.

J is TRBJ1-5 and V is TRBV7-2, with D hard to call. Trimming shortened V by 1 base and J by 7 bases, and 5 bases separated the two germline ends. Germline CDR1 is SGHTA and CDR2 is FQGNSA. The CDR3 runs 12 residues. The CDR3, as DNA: TGTGCCAGCAGCTTAGACTTACAGCCCCAGCATTTT. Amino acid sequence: CASSLDLQPQHF.